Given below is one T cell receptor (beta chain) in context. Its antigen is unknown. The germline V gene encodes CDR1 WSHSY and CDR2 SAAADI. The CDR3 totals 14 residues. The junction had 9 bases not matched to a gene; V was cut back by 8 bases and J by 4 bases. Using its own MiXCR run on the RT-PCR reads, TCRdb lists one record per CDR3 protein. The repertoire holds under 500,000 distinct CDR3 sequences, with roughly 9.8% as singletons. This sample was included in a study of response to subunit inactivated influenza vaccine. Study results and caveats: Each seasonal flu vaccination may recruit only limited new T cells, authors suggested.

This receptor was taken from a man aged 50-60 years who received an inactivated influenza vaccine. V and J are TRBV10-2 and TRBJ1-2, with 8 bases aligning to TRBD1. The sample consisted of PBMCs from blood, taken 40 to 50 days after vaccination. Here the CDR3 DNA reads TGCGCCAGCGTATTCGACAGGGGCTCCTATGGCTACACCTTC. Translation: CASVFDRGSYGYTF.